This TCR beta chain was identified in a study of T cells expressing NK-cell markers. TCRdb derives one entry per CDR3 protein from the 5' RACE reads, leaving out DNA. The table lists 300,000 to 450,000 distinct CDR3 sequences, with around 4.9% in the top ten. The CDR3 is made up of 16 amino acids. CDR1 is SGHTA, CDR2 FQGNSA, per germline. The material sequenced was blood T cells: a sorted CD56 or NKG2C T cell subset, CD4+ or CD8+ T cells, or bulk PBMC T cells (not recorded which). The chain couples TRBV7-2 to TRBJ2-7; TCRdb indicates TRBD1, and absent DNA this call remains unverified. This sequence originates from a man aged 18-69 years in good health. This CDR3 is CASSIRQGINAYEQYF.